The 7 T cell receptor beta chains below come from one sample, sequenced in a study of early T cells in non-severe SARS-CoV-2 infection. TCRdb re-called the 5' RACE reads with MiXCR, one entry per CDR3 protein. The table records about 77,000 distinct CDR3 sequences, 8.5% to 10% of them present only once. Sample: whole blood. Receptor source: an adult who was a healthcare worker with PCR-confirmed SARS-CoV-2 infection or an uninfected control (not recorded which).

Here the CDR3 reads CSAKSGTSGSYEQYF. The CDR3, as DNA: TGCAGTGCCAAATCCGGGACTAGCGGTTCCTACGAGCAGTACTTC. V gene TRBV20-1 combines with J gene TRBJ2-7, with 11 nucleotides matching TRBD2. The germline V gene has CDR1 DFQATT and CDR2 SNEGSKA (reference sequence). The CDR3 spans 15 residues. Trimming at V came to 6 bases and at J to 1 base, leaving 8 bases not matched to a gene.

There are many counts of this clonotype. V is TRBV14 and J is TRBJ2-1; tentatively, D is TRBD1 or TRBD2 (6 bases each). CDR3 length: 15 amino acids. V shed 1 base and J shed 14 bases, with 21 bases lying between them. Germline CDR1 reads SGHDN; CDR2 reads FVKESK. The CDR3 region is CASSQVNPRGGKEFF. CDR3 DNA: TGTGCCAGCAGCCAAGTTAACCCGAGAGGGGGGAAAGAGTTCTTC.

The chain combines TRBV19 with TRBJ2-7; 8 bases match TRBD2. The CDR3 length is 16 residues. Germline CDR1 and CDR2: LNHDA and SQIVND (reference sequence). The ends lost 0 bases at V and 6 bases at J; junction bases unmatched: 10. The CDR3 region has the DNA TGTGCCAGTAGTATAGATTCCCAGCGGGGGACTTCCGAGCAGTACTTC. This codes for CASSIDSQRGTSEQYF.

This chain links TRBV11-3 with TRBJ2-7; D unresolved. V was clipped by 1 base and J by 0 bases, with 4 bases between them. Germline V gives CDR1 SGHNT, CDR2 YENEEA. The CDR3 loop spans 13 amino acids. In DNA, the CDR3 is TGTGCCAGCAGCTTAGGGAACTCCTACGAGCAGTACTTC. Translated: CASSLGNSYEQYF.

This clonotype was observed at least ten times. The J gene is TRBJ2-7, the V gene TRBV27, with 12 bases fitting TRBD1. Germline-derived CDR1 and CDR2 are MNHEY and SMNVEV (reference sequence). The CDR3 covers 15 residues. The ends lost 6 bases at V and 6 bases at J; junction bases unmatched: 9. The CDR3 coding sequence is TGTGCCAGCAGCTCGGGCGGGACAGGGGGCACCGAGCAGTACTTC. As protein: CASSSGGTGGTEQYF.

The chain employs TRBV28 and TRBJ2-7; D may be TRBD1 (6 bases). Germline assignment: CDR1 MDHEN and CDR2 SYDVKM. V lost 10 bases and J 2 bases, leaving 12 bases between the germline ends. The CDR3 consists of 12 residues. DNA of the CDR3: TGTGCCACCGAGACAGGTACCTACGAGCAGTACTTC. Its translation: CATETGTYEQYF.

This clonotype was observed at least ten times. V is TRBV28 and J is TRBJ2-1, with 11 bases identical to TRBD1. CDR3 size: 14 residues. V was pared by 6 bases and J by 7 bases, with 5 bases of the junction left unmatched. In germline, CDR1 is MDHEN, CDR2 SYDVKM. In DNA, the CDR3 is TGTGCCAGCAGGGGGACAGGGGGTGAGAATGAGCAGTTCTTC. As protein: CASRGTGGENEQFF. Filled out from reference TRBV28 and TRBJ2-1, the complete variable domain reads DVKVTQSSRYLVKRTGEKVFLECVQDMDHENMFWYRQDPGLGLRLIYFSYDVKMKEKGDIPEGYSVSREKKERFSLILESASTNQTSMYLCASRGTGGENEQFFGPGTRLTVL.